This T cell receptor beta chain originates from a study of T cells in Graves' hyperthyroidism and ophthalmopathy. Study-wide findings and caveats: Model predictions of ophthalmopathy came a median approximately 6.5 months before onset. Using 13 V-J features, a model discriminated ophthalmopathy from stable hyperthyroidism. Most thyroid clonotypes expanded above 0.001 were also detected in blood.

RNA transcripts gave rise to amplified TCR beta CDR3 regions. TCR CDR3 regions were first amplified by RT-PCR with HTBI primers. MiXCR, applied by TCRdb to the multiplex PCR reads, yields one record per CDR3 protein. The sample yields about 600,000 distinct CDR3 sequences, 14% seen once. This clonotype was observed many times. Its antigen is still unknown. Each person with ophthalmopathy scored at least 3 on the Clinical Activity Score, reached NOSPECS grade 4 or higher, and had been ill under 3 months. J lost 7 bases, V lost 5 bases, and 7 bases had no gene match. Germline V gene sequence: CDR1 SGHTA, CDR2 FQGNSA. The CDR3 sequence is 14 residues long.

The chain carries TRBV7-2 and TRBJ2-1; TRBD2 aligns across 8 bases. This sequence originates from a woman aged 18-30 years with Graves' ophthalmopathy. Sequenced: blood. Here the CDR3 reads CASSPPGLGNEQFF. For the CDR3, the DNA is TGTGCCAGCAGCCCTCCGGGACTAGGGAATGAGCAGTTCTTC.